What follows describes a single T cell receptor beta chain. The data originate from a study of blood T cell repertoires in COVID-19. Profiling relied on immunoSEQ multiplex PCR, and the TCRdb table lists in-frame clones only, not all of them. The profile shows under 250,000 clones, around 82% of them singletons. Germline CDR1 reads SNHLY; CDR2 reads FYNNEI. CDR3 length: 13 residues. The V gene lost 6 bases and the J gene lost 8 bases, with 13 bases spanning the gap. This sequence joins TRBV2 and TRBJ1-4; D is undetermined. This TCR came from a woman in her forties with active or convalescent COVID-19. Material: peripheral blood. The chain's CDR3 is CASSATRPEKLFF. CDR3 nucleotide sequence: TGTGCCAGCAGCGCGACTAGACCCGAAAAACTGTTTTTT.